This T cell receptor (beta chain) was profiled in a study of cytomegalovirus exposure and HLA in healthy donors. General study findings and limits: It was reported that the classifier diagnosed cytomegalovirus status with high specificity and sensitivity in both the original and validation cohorts. According to a subsequent analysis, TCR clusters identified in the first cohort showed a tendency to co-occur across the approximately 120 validation repertoires.

The roughly 120-subject validation cohort, separate from the approximately 670-subject first cohort, included the donors. As concerns this clone: The antigen is undetermined.

The protocol was immunoSEQ multiplex PCR, while the TCRdb copy is restricted to in-frame clones and leaves out a portion. This sample has more than 200,000 clones, with roughly 87% found just once. Germline CDR1 SNHLY, CDR2 FYNNEI. The ends lost 8 bases at V and 8 bases at J; junction bases unmatched: 2. The CDR3 is 11 residues long. The clonotype originates from a man aged 18 to 35 in good health and CMV-seropositive. Sequencing was done on a sample of PBMCs. V and J are TRBV2 and TRBJ2-1, with 8 positions matching TRBD1. CDR3 DNA sequence: TGTGCCAGCCGGGACAGGCATGAGCAGTTCTTC. This codes for CASRDRHEQFF.